The T cell receptor (beta chain) described here comes from a study of blood T cell repertoires in COVID-19. Turning to the study itself: Donors in the United States, Italy and Spain gave samples during acute or convalescent COVID-19. PBMCs, B-cell-depleted T cells, or T cells provided the cDNA or gDNA that made up the material.

The V gene lost 1 base and the J gene lost 4 bases, with 10 bases spanning the gap. In germline, CDR1 is SGHTA, CDR2 FQGNSA. The CDR3 runs 14 residues. Authors' methods: By means of reference gene primer amplification, nucleated cell counts were estimated. The data were produced by immunoSEQ multiplex PCR, yet TCRdb's version contains in-frame clones alone and is incomplete. V and J calls and clone size are those listed in that table; D and trimming were worked out from the DNA. The sample holds approximately 200,000 clones; around 89% are singletons and the top ten take 3.5% to 4.5%. This sequence originates from a young woman with acute or convalescent COVID-19. The rearrangement joins TRBV7-2 to TRBJ2-5, with D possibly being TRBD2 (6 bases). Sequenced sample: peripheral blood. As DNA, the CDR3 is TGTGCCAGCAGCTTAGAGCGGGTGGGAGAGACCCAGTACTTC. Its protein product is CASSLERVGETQYF.